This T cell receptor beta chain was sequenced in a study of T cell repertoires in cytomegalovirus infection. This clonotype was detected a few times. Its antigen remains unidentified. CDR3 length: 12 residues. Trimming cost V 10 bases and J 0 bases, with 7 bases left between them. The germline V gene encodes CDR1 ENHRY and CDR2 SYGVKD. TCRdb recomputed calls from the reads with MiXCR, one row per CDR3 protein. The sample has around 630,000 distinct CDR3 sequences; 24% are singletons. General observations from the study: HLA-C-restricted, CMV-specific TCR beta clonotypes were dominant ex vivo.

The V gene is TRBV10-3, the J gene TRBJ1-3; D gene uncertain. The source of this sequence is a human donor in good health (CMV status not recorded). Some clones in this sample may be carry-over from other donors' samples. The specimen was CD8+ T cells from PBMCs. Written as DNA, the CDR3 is TGTGCCACCTTGGGCTCTGGAAACACCATATATTTT. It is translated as CATLGSGNTIYF.